These 17 T cell receptor beta chains originate from one sample sequenced in a study of blood T cells in healthy people across ages. The second PCR ran about 6 to 11 cycles with a sample-barcoded 5' primer and J-beta primers. Each CDR3 protein is one row after TCRdb ran MiXCR on the 5' RACE reads. The repertoire has hundreds of thousands of distinct CDR3 sequences, around 50% of them found once; the top ten carry roughly 13%. The material sequenced was blood. These receptors all stem from a woman aged 80 or over in good health.

The chain carries TRBV7-6 and TRBJ2-2; D ambiguous. CDR3 length: 12 residues. V was shortened by 5 bases and J by 9 bases, with 10 bases between the two germline ends. The germline gives CDR1 SGHVS, CDR2 FNYEAQ. The CDR3 DNA reads as TGTGCCAGCAGCCCCCATCAGTGGGAGCTGTTTTTT. As protein: CASSPHQWELFF.

This clonotype was counted at least ten times. The chain carries TRBV20-1 and TRBJ2-1, with a possible D match to TRBD2 (6 bases). Trimming cost V 6 bases and J 4 bases, with 16 bases left between them. The CDR3 loop spans 14 amino acids. Germline loops: CDR1 DFQATT, CDR2 SNEGSKA (reference sequence). CDR3 amino acids: CSARRAQTYNEQFF. In DNA form, the CDR3 reads TGCAGTGCCCGGAGGGCGCAGACTTACAATGAGCAGTTCTTC.

This clonotype was seen once. J is TRBJ1-2 and V is TRBV29-1; D gene ambiguous. The CDR3 covers 12 residues. Germline CDR1 and CDR2: SQVTM and ANQGSEA. Trimming left V 6 bases short and J 5 bases short, with 13 bases between. CDR3 DNA: TGCAGCGTCGATTGGGGAGGGTATGGCTACACCTTC. As protein: CSVDWGGYGYTF.

In DNA form, the CDR3 reads TGCAGTGCTAGAGGACAGGGAAGCGATGAAAAACTGTTTTTT. This encodes CSARGQGSDEKLFF. The V call is TRBV20-1, the J call TRBJ1-4; TRBD1 matches 7 bases. CDR1 and CDR2 from the germline V gene are DFQATT and SNEGSKA (reference sequence). The CDR3 runs 14 residues. V shed 1 base and J 6 bases; nucleotides not matched to a gene: 5.

This clonotype was counted at least ten times. The rearrangement links TRBV5-1 to TRBJ2-2, with 8 nucleotides matching TRBD1. The CDR3 totals 13 residues. The germline V gene has CDR1 SGHRS and CDR2 YFSETQ. V was clipped by 3 bases and J by 7 bases; unmatched bases: 2. The CDR3 sequence is CASSSGGGGELFF. In DNA, the CDR3 is TGCGCCAGCAGCTCAGGGGGCGGCGGGGAGCTGTTTTTT.

This clonotype was seen repeatedly, ten times or more. This chain links TRBV7-9 with TRBJ2-7; D gene uncertain. The CDR3 length is 14 residues. V dropped 5 bases and J dropped 4 bases, with 15 bases sitting between them. Looked up from germline, CDR1 is SEHNR and CDR2 is FQNEAQ (reference sequence). CDR3 coding DNA: TGTGCCAGCAGCAACCGACAAACCTTTTACGAGCAGTACTTC. Translating it yields CASSNRQTFYEQYF.

This rearrangement joins TRBV29-1 to TRBJ2-3, with D hard to call. Germline V gives CDR1 SQVTM, CDR2 ANQGSEA. The CDR3 length is 10 residues. V lost 5 bases, J lost 5 bases, and 5 bases lay in between. The CDR3 DNA follows: TGCAGCGTTTTCCTAGATACGCAGTATTTT. It encodes CSVFLDTQYF.

Turning to this clonotype: A much bigger clone sits one base away, suggesting this may be a read error. V gene TRBV5-1 combines with J gene TRBJ2-5; D may match TRBD1 or TRBD2 (6 bases each). V was pared by 1 base and J by 4 bases, with 11 bases between. Germline lookup yields CDR1 SGHRS and CDR2 YFSETQ. CDR3 size: 14 residues. Here the CDR3 DNA reads TGCGCCAGCAGCTTGAGGGGGGTAAGAGAGACCCAGTACTTC. It codes for CASSLRGVRETQYF.

DNA for the CDR3: TGTGCCAGCAGCACAACAGGGGGCGCTGGCACAGATACGCAGTATTTT. Its protein is CASSTTGGAGTDTQYF. The rearrangement uses TRBV7-2 and TRBJ2-3; 9 bases map to TRBD1. The V and J ends lost 5 bases and 1 base, in that order; junction bases with no gene match: 7. This CDR3 is 16 amino acids long. Germline lookup yields CDR1 SGHTA and CDR2 FQGNSA. Supplemented by reference TRBV7-2 and TRBJ2-3, the full variable domain reads GAGVSQSPSNKVTEKGKDVELRCDPISGHTALYWYRQSLGQGLEFLIYFQGNSAPDKSGLPSDRFSAERTGGSVSTLTIQRTQQEDSAVYLCASSTTGGAGTDTQYFGPGTRLTVL.

As to this clonotype: Since a much larger clone is just one base distant, this may be a read error. The V and J genes are TRBV6-4 and TRBJ1-2; D is ambiguous. Trimming stripped 0 bases from V and 2 bases from J, with 13 bases between. The CDR3 extends over 16 amino acids. Looked up from germline, CDR1 is MRHNA and CDR2 is SNTAGT. For the CDR3, the DNA is TGTGCCAGCAGTGACTCTCCTAACCTGGGGAACTATGGCTACACCTTC. This sequence encodes CASSDSPNLGNYGYTF.

This clonotype has just one count. V gene TRBV18 combines with J gene TRBJ2-7; D is ambiguous. Germline loops: CDR1 KGHSH, CDR2 LQKENI. This CDR3 spans 13 amino acids. Trimming removed 1 base from V and 7 bases from J, with 11 bases in between. The CDR3 sequence is CASSPRLGDEQYF. The CDR3 DNA sequence: TGTGCCAGCTCACCACGTCTTGGCGATGAGCAGTACTTC.

The chain combines TRBV15 with TRBJ2-1; D unresolved. The J call may be mistaken, given a closer DNA end match to TRBJ2-7. The CDR3 is made up of 14 amino acids. Germline CDR1 LNHNV, CDR2 YYDKDF (reference sequence). CDR3 loop: CATSSQSSYNEQYF. CDR3 nucleotides: TGTGCCACCAGTAGTCAGAGCTCCTACAATGAGCAGTACTTC.

This clonotype was recorded at least ten times. This chain uses TRBV12-3 or TRBV12-4 with TRBJ2-1, with 8 bases fitting TRBD2. Unmatched junction bases numbered 21, after V lost 3 bases and J lost 2 bases. The CDR3 is 21 amino acids. This CDR3 reads CASSFRISGGAGVSTYNEQFF. The CDR3 DNA sequence: TGTGCCAGCAGTTTCAGGATTTCGGGAGGAGCGGGAGTTAGCACCTACAATGAGCAGTTCTTC.

This chain links TRBV15 with TRBJ1-2; D gene uncertain. Deletions cut 0 bases from V and 8 bases from J, with 13 bases between. Germline V gene lookup returns CDR1 LNHNV and CDR2 YYDKDF (reference sequence). The CDR3 loop spans 14 amino acids. CDR3 DNA: TGTGCCACCAGCAGAGATCGGGGTCAGGAGGGCTACACCTTC. The encoded protein is CATSRDRGQEGYTF.

As regards this clonotype: This clone may be a read error of a much larger clone one base away. The V gene is TRBV2, the J gene TRBJ2-1; D is uncertain. Matching the DNA end better, TRBJ2-7 makes the J call doubtful. Per germline, CDR1 SNHLY and CDR2 FYNNEI. The CDR3 is 13 amino acids. CDR3 amino acids: CATQPGSYNEQYF. CDR3 coding DNA: TGTGCCACTCAACCGGGCAGTTACAATGAGCAGTACTTC.

This clonotype was seen ten or more times. The chain links TRBV5-1 to TRBJ2-3, with D unclear. Trimming cost V 0 bases and J 0 bases, with 8 bases left between them. The CDR3 has 15 amino acids. Germline values: CDR1 SGHRS, CDR2 YFSETQ. The CDR3 loop reads CASSLAGTSTDTQYF. As DNA, the CDR3 is TGCGCCAGCAGCTTGGCCGGTACTAGCACAGATACGCAGTATTTT.

About this clonotype itself: An end of the junction does not agree with germline; a read error may underlie this. The chain carries TRBV5-1 and TRBJ1-1; no clear D. The CDR3 contains 14 residues. Germline V gives CDR1 SGHRS, CDR2 YFSETQ. The CDR3 nucleotides read TGCGCCAGCAACTTGGACGGAACGAACACTGAAGCTTTCTTT. Protein: CASNLDGTNTEAFF.